Listed here are 25 T cell receptor beta chains from one sample, sequenced in a study of blood T cells in healthy people across ages. Next came a second PCR, run for roughly 7 to 12 cycles, which used a sample-barcoded 5' primer along with a J-beta primer mix. TCRdb recomputed calls from the 5' RACE reads with MiXCR, one row per CDR3 protein. The sample comprises about 700,000 distinct CDR3 sequences, around 32% of which are singletons, and 15% rests with the top ten. Sequencing was performed on blood. These receptors all stem from a woman at least 80 years old in good health.

The chain carries TRBV6-5 and TRBJ2-2; D perhaps matches TRBD1 (5 bases). This CDR3 is 13 amino acids long. In germline, CDR1 is MNHEY, CDR2 SVGAGI. Trimming stripped 2 bases from V and 7 bases from J, with 8 bases between. Here the CDR3 DNA reads TGTGCCAGCAGTTACCTGACAGACGGGGAGCTGTTTTTT. It translates to CASSYLTDGELFF.

The chain joins TRBV28 to TRBJ1-1; 11 bases fit TRBD1. Trimming cost V 2 bases and J 1 base; bases outside gene matches: 9. The CDR3 is 18 amino acids. CDR1 is MDHEN, CDR2 SYDVKM, per germline. The DNA for the CDR3 is TGTGCCAGCAGTTTAAGGAGTTGGACAGGGGGCCCGAACACTGAAGCTTTCTTT. Translation: CASSLRSWTGGPNTEAFF.

Many counts were recorded for this clonotype. V gene TRBV5-5 combines with J gene TRBJ2-7; no clear D gene. Germline CDR1 SGHKS, CDR2 YYEKEE (reference sequence). Trimming stripped 2 bases from V and 2 bases from J, with 11 bases between. This CDR3 is 14 amino acids long. The CDR3 coding sequence is TGTGCCAGCAGCTTTTGGTCTGGTACCTACGAGCAGTACTTC. Amino acids: CASSFWSGTYEQYF.

This clonotype was counted between two and nine times. The V gene is TRBV2, the J gene TRBJ1-6, with D maybe TRBD1 (6 bases). This CDR3 comprises 15 residues. Germline V CDR1 and CDR2: SNHLY, FYNNEI. The V and J ends lost 3 bases and 2 bases respectively, with 8 bases between them. Here the CDR3 DNA reads TGTGCCAGCAGTGAGGGGGACACCTATAATTCACCCCTCCACTTT. Amino acid sequence: CASSEGDTYNSPLHF.

A few counts support this clonotype. The chain is built from TRBV7-2 and TRBJ1-6; D gene ambiguous. Germline V gene data show CDR1 as SGHTA and CDR2 as FQGNSA. This CDR3 is built from 16 residues. The V end lost 5 bases, the J end lost 8 bases, and 19 bases lay between the germline ends. The CDR3 DNA sequence: TGTGCCAGCAGCCCCAGTTTAATGATCAACTATTCACCCCTCCACTTT. This translates into CASSPSLMINYSPLHF.

Turning to this clonotype: A read error may explain this, as a much larger clone is one base away. The rearrangement joins TRBV5-6 to TRBJ2-7; no reliable D call. The closer fit of TRBJ2-5 to the DNA end suggests the J call may be wrong. The germline V gene has CDR1 SGHDT and CDR2 YYEEEE. This CDR3 is 13 amino acids long. CDR3: CASSLYVMETQYF. The CDR3 DNA reads TGTGCCAGCAGCTTATATGTAATGGAGACCCAGTACTTC.

Points on this clonotype: At one of its ends the junction is not consistent with the germline gene, which may arise from a read error. The chain employs TRBV5-5 and TRBJ1-2, with a possible D match to TRBD1 (6 bases). Germline V gene lookup returns CDR1 SGHKS and CDR2 YYEKEE (reference sequence). This CDR3 has 15 residues. CDR3 nucleotide sequence: TGTGCCAGCAGCTGGAGCTCGCAGGGGAGCTATGACTACACCTTC. Translating it yields CASSWSSQGSYDYTF.

This clonotype was counted between two and nine times. CDR3 protein: CASSQDEFGTRATEAFF. The CDR3 nucleotides are TGTGCCAGCAGCCAAGACGAATTCGGCACGAGGGCCACTGAAGCTTTCTTT. The chain employs TRBV3-1 and TRBJ1-1; no definite D call. The CDR3 covers 17 residues. Germline-derived CDR1 and CDR2 are LGHDT and YNNKEL (reference sequence). Trimming removed 0 bases from V and 4 bases from J, with 18 bases in between.

This chain joins TRBV6-1 and TRBJ2-2, with D unresolved. Deletions cut 6 bases from V and 7 bases from J, with 9 bases between. CDR1 is MNHNS and CDR2 is SASEGT in the germline V gene. The CDR3 extends over 12 amino acids. CDR3 coding DNA: TGTGCCAGCAGGCAGGTTTTCGGGGAGCTGTTTTTT. Amino acid sequence: CASRQVFGELFF.

This chain connects TRBV14 to TRBJ2-7; D is ambiguous. This CDR3 comprises 16 residues. With 1 base removed from V and 6 bases from J, the gap between germline ends came to 19 bases. Per germline, CDR1 SGHDN and CDR2 FVKESK. CDR3 sequence (DNA): TGTGCCAGCAGCCAAGGAGATTGGCAAGGATACTTCGAGCAGTACTTC. Protein: CASSQGDWQGYFEQYF. The whole variable domain, remainder taken from reference TRBV14 and TRBJ2-7, is EAGVTQFPSHSVIEKGQTVTLRCDPISGHDNLYWYRRVMGKEIKFLLHFVKESKQDESGMPNNRFLAERTGGTYSTLKVQPAELEDSGVYFCASSQGDWQGYFEQYFGPGTRLTVT.

This clonotype was found many times. The V gene is TRBV27, the J gene TRBJ2-7; perhaps TRBD1 as D (5 bases). The CDR3 is made up of 13 amino acids. The germline gives CDR1 MNHEY, CDR2 SMNVEV (reference sequence). Trimming removed 3 bases from V and 5 bases from J, with 11 bases in between. The CDR3 DNA is TGTGCCAGCAGTTTGCTCGACAGTGACGAGCAGTACTTC. Translation: CASSLLDSDEQYF.

The chain links TRBV5-6 to TRBJ2-7; D is uncertain. CDR3 size: 12 residues. Trimming cost V 4 bases and J 3 bases, with 8 bases left between them. Germline CDR1 is SGHDT and CDR2 is YYEEEE. The CDR3 sequence is CASSGPLYEQYF. CDR3 DNA: TGTGCCAGCAGCGGCCCCCTCTACGAGCAGTACTTC. Drawing the rest from reference TRBV5-6 and TRBJ2-7, the complete variable domain is DAGVTQSPTHLIKTRGQQVTLRCSPKSGHDTVSWYQQALGQGPQFIFQYYEEEERQRGNFPDRFSGHQFPNYSSELNVNALLLGDSALYLCASSGPLYEQYFGPGTRLTVT.

This clonotype occurred many times. The chain couples TRBV20-1 to TRBJ2-7; no clear D. The CDR3 consists of 12 residues. From germline, CDR1 is DFQATT and CDR2 SNEGSKA (reference sequence). The CDR3 spells CTLKEATYEQYF. The DNA for the CDR3 is TGCACCCTAAAAGAAGCCACCTACGAGCAGTACTTC.

This clonotype was seen ten or more times. The chain uses TRBV30 and TRBJ1-1; D remains unclear. The CDR3 extends over 14 amino acids. Between the trimmed V and J ends, which lost 3 bases and 2 bases, there was a span of 13 bases. The germline V gene has CDR1 GTSNPN and CDR2 SVGIG (reference sequence). As DNA, the CDR3 is TGTGCCTGGAGCAAAAGAAGAATAAACACTGAAGCTTTCTTT. This translates into CAWSKRRINTEAFF.

This clonotype came up many times. The V gene is TRBV6-1, the J gene TRBJ2-5; the D call may be TRBD1 or TRBD2 (5 bases each). V was shortened by 6 bases and J by 1 base, with 18 bases between the two germline ends. The CDR3 contains 16 residues. Germline CDR1 MNHNS, CDR2 SASEGT. CDR3 residues: CASSAGFGGSQETQYF. As DNA, the CDR3 is TGTGCCAGCAGCGCCGGGTTTGGGGGTTCCCAAGAGACCCAGTACTTC.

This clonotype was seen many times. V is TRBV27 and J is TRBJ2-3; 8 bases map to TRBD1. V lost 7 bases and J lost 4; bases outside the gene matches: 10. Germline assignment: CDR1 MNHEY and CDR2 SMNVEV (reference sequence). The CDR3 consists of 15 residues. CDR3 loop: CASTSQGAFADTQYF. CDR3 coding DNA: TGTGCCAGCACCTCGCAGGGGGCATTTGCAGATACGCAGTATTTT.

This clonotype was counted at least ten times. The CDR3 bases are TGTGCCAGTAGTATCGACGGACAGGGGTGGGATGAGCAGTTCTTC. Its protein product is CASSIDGQGWDEQFF. The genes are TRBV19 and TRBJ2-1, with 9 bases identical to TRBD1. Looked up from germline, CDR1 is LNHDA and CDR2 is SQIVND (reference sequence). The CDR3 consists of 15 residues. J was trimmed by 8 bases and V by 3 bases; bases with no gene match: 8.

The V gene is TRBV20-1, the J gene TRBJ2-5; D ambiguous. Between the trimmed V and J ends, which lost 4 bases and 5 bases, there was a span of 11 bases. Germline-derived CDR1 and CDR2 are DFQATT and SNEGSKA (reference sequence). The CDR3 totals 12 residues. For the CDR3, the DNA is TGCAGTGCTAAAAAGGGTTTGGAGACCCAGTACTTC. It yields the protein CSAKKGLETQYF.

This clonotype was found a few times. The chain links TRBV20-1 to TRBJ2-5, with D perhaps matching TRBD2 (7 bases). Germline CDR1 DFQATT, CDR2 SNEGSKA (reference sequence). Deletions cut 3 bases from V and 5 bases from J, with 19 bases between. The CDR3 is 15 amino acids. CDR3 coding DNA: TGCAGTGCTAGGGGCTGGGGGGGCCGGGGGGAGACCCAGTACTTC. Translated, it gives CSARGWGGRGETQYF.

The sample holds a few counts of this clonotype. V and J are TRBV7-8 and TRBJ2-5; D is unresolved. This CDR3 spans 14 amino acids. V lost 5 bases to trimming and J lost 7 bases, with 17 bases between them. The germline CDR1 and CDR2 sequences are SGHVS and FQNEAQ. The CDR3 spells CASSALIPGSTQYF. The CDR3 bases are TGTGCCAGCAGCGCCTTAATTCCGGGTTCGACCCAGTACTTC.

The gene calls are TRBV3-1 and TRBJ2-4; no clear D gene. The CDR3 consists of 15 residues. CDR1 and CDR2 from the germline V gene are LGHDT and YNNKEL (reference sequence). V dropped 4 bases and J dropped 16 bases, with 26 bases sitting between them. The CDR3 sequence: CASSPRSGFSYEQYF. The CDR3 nucleotides read TGTGCCAGCAGCCCTCGATCAGGATTCTCCTACGAGCAATACTTC.

The chain carries TRBV20-1 and TRBJ1-1, with 9 bases matching TRBD1. The germline gives CDR1 DFQATT, CDR2 SNEGSKA (reference sequence). The CDR3 covers 12 residues. The V and J ends lost 4 bases and 11 bases, in that order; junction bases with no gene match: 8. Written as DNA, the CDR3 is TGCAGTGCTACAACAGGGGGCGAGAGGGCTTTCTTT. It codes for CSATTGGERAFF.

As concerns this clonotype: Just one base apart from a much larger clone, this may be a read error. The gene calls are TRBV18 and TRBJ2-1; perhaps TRBD2 as D (6 bases). Germline V gene data show CDR1 as KGHSH and CDR2 as LQKENI. This CDR3 region has 18 residues. The CDR3 loop reads CACSPRISGGSSYNEQFF. CDR3 nucleotides: TGTGCCTGCTCACCACGAATCTCTGGGGGGAGCTCCTACAATGAGCAGTTCTTC. Looking up the rest from reference TRBV18 and TRBJ2-1 gives the full variable domain: NAGVMQNPRHLVRRRGQEARLRCSPMKGHSHVYWYRQLPEEGLKFMVYLQKENIIDESGMPKERFSAEFPKEGPSILRIQQVVRGDSAAYFCACSPRISGGSSYNEQFFGPGTRLTVL.

In its sample, this clonotype was seen many times. The chain carries TRBV15 and TRBJ2-6; TRBD1 might be the D (5 bases). This CDR3 spans 15 amino acids. Germline V gene sequence: CDR1 LNHNV, CDR2 YYDKDF (reference sequence). Between the trimmed V and J ends, which lost 1 base and 4 bases, there was a span of 8 bases. CDR3 coding DNA: TGTGCCACCAGCAGAGGGGGCGACGGGGCCAACGTCCTGACTTTC. The encoded protein is CATSRGGDGANVLTF.

The rearrangement links TRBV20-1 to TRBJ1-1; D call uncertain. The germline CDR1 and CDR2 sequences are DFQATT and SNEGSKA (reference sequence). V was pared by 0 bases and J by 4 bases, with 9 bases between. This CDR3 is 13 amino acids long. Written as DNA, the CDR3 is TGCAGTGCTAGAGATCGGAGGGTCACTGAAGCTTTCTTT. This translates into CSARDRRVTEAFF.